This section outlines one T cell receptor (beta chain) sequence together with its context. Its binding antigen is unknown. No much larger clone is present one base from it, and per-base qualities are unavailable. Patients with a history of autoimmune disease or receiving systemic immunosuppression were excluded from the trial. Peripheral blood for TCR sequencing was collected from all dose cohorts at baseline, on cycle 4 day 1, and on cycle 7 day 1. The samples were drawn from a first-in-human, open-label, multicenter phase I dose-escalation trial of ivuxolimab. Adults with locally advanced or metastatic head and neck squamous cell, hepatocellular, melanoma or renal cell carcinoma were enrolled in the trial. Before TCR sequencing, CD4+ T cells and CD8+ T cells from peripheral blood were sorted into separate populations. As encoded in the germline V gene (reference sequence), CDR1 is MNHEY while CDR2 is SMNVEV. V is cut by 2 bases and J by 9 bases, and the space between the germline ends is 14 bases. The cysteine opens and the phenylalanine closes a CDR3 of 13 amino acids. Of all the DNA, just the CDR3 is kept, 39 bases in frame from base 1.

This entry is derived from a study of OX40 agonist ivuxolimab in advanced cancers. About the full investigation: Ivuxolimab, which targeted the costimulatory receptor OX40 (CD134), was an agonistic, fully human IgG2 monoclonal antibody. The dose-escalation cohort was about 87% male with a mean age of about 60 years, ranging from 23 to 79. Partial responses occurred in three dose-escalation patients: two with cutaneous melanoma and one with hepatocellular carcinoma. Intravenous ivuxolimab was administered to patients every 2 weeks at six dose levels: 0.01, 0.1, 0.3, 1.5, 3 and 10 mg/kg. The paper describes the monotherapy dose-escalation part (N of about 47 patients) of the phase I trial of ivuxolimab. Peripheral TCRbeta sequencing aimed to test whether ivuxolimab altered TCR sequence diversity and caused clonal T-cell expansion. Among the approximately 50 dose-escalation patients, some 19 had hepatocellular carcinoma, approximately 15 melanoma, 9 renal cell carcinoma and 9 head and neck cancer. Prior anti-PD-1, anti-PD-L1 or anti-CTLA-4 therapy was permitted, and approximately 40% of dose-escalation patients had received checkpoint inhibitors. Overall results and qualifications from the work: After ivuxolimab, CD8+ T cells had more expanded clones than CD4+ T cells on average. In partial responders in the 0.1-3.0 mg/kg groups, normalized peripheral clonal expansion was found to be among the lowest, especially among CD8+ T cells. Antigen specificity was not determined for the clonally expanded peripheral T cells. Clonal expansion of both CD4+ and CD8+ blood T cells was observed from baseline to week 6 at doses 0.1 to 3.0 mg/kg. Low levels of normalized T-cell clonal expansion were also seen in some nonresponding patients.

Genomic DNA was isolated from the sorted cells so that the TCRbeta CDR3 region could be sequenced. TCRbeta CDR3 regions were sequenced using the immunoSEQ Assay. Imported from immuneACCESS, the table was reduced by TCRdb to in-frame sequences with V and J called. These copies leave out some clones; in studies compared against another copy, an unresolved V gene accounts for under half, and the cause of the remainder is not known. Across this sample there are about 88,000 clones, with approximately 85% seen only once. Together, the top ten hold 0.2% to 0.25% of the sample. The source of this sequence is an adult with an advanced solid tumor such as melanoma, head and neck, liver or kidney cancer. The sequencing here drew on CD4+ or CD8+ T cells sorted from blood, taken in a trial of the OX40 agonist ivuxolimab. This chain is built from TRBV27 and TRBJ2-7, with TRBD1 tentatively as D gene (5 bases match). The CDR3 region has the sequence CASSLTPQGSQYF. The nucleotide sequence is TGTGCCAGCAGTTTAACTCCCCAGGGCTCGCAGTACTTC.